This entry lists 7 T cell receptor beta chains sequenced from one sample in a study of OX40 agonist ivuxolimab in advanced cancers. The data were produced by immunoSEQ multiplex PCR, yet TCRdb's version contains in-frame clones alone and is incomplete. In the table there are roughly 40,000 clones, approximately 78% of which are singletons. The material was CD4+ or CD8+ T cells sorted from blood, obtained in a trial of the OX40 agonist ivuxolimab. These receptors were obtained from an adult with an advanced solid tumor such as melanoma, head and neck, liver or kidney cancer.

The V call is TRBV12-5, the J call TRBJ2-1; no definite D call. CDR3 size: 12 residues. Germline CDR1 reads LGHNT; CDR2 reads FRNRAP. Trimming took 4 bases from V and 6 from J, leaving 7 bases between them. In DNA form, the CDR3 reads TGTGCTAGTGGTTCTCGGACCAATGAGCAGTTCTTC. Protein product: CASGSRTNEQFF. Supplemented by reference TRBV12-5 and TRBJ2-1, the full variable domain reads DARVTQTPRHKVTEMGQEVTMRCQPILGHNTVFWYRQTMMQGLELLAYFRNRAPLDDSGMPKDRFSAEMPDATLATLKIQPSEPRDSAVYFCASGSRTNEQFFGPGTRLTVL.

By share, this clone ranks as medium-sized. V is TRBV5-6 and J is TRBJ2-7, with D maybe TRBD2 (6 bases). Trimming took 2 bases from V and 5 from J, leaving 20 bases between them. The germline CDR1 and CDR2 sequences are SGHDT and YYEEEE. This CDR3 spans 16 amino acids. The DNA of the CDR3 is TGTGCCAGCAGCTTTCCTGGCCAGGAGGGGTTCGACGAGCAGTACTTC. As protein: CASSFPGQEGFDEQYF.

In nucleotides, the CDR3 is TGTGCCATCAAGCCTGGAGGGGGAGTGGACACCGGGGAGCTGTTTTTT. This sequence encodes CAIKPGGGVDTGELFF. The chain links TRBV10-3 to TRBJ2-2; D could derive from TRBD1 or TRBD2 (6 bases each). This CDR3 is 16 amino acids long. CDR1 and CDR2 (germline): ENHRY, SYGVKD. V shed 7 bases and J shed 3 bases, with 18 bases lying between them.

The genes are TRBV5-5 and TRBJ1-2, with TRBD1 identical over 7 bases. Germline V lookup: CDR1 SGHKS, CDR2 YYEKEE (reference sequence). CDR3 length: 15 amino acids. V shed 2 bases and J 4 bases; nucleotides not matched to a gene: 8. DNA of the CDR3: TGTGCCAGCAGCTTACAGATGGGACAGCTCTATGGCTACACCTTC. This gives the protein CASSLQMGQLYGYTF.

This clone came up a few times. The rearrangement uses TRBV14 and TRBJ1-1; D unclear. The CDR3 sequence is 14 residues long. The germline gives CDR1 SGHDN, CDR2 FVKESK. V dropped 6 bases and J dropped 5 bases, with 16 bases sitting between them. As DNA, the CDR3 is TGTGCCAGCAGTTCACGCAACGTAAGAACTGAAGCTTTCTTT. The encoded protein is CASSSRNVRTEAFF.

The J gene is TRBJ2-7, the V gene TRBV4-2; either TRBD1 or TRBD2 may fit D (5 bases each). Germline V gene sequence: CDR1 LGHNA, CDR2 YNFKEQ. Trimming removed 3 bases from V and 5 bases from J, with 20 bases in between. The length of the CDR3 is 16 residues. The CDR3 loop reads CASSHSPGPRAHEQYF. The CDR3 region has the DNA TGTGCCAGCAGCCATTCTCCGGGACCGCGAGCCCACGAGCAGTACTTC.

The chain employs TRBV5-1 and TRBJ2-1; D could derive from TRBD1 or TRBD2 (6 bases each). CDR1 is SGHRS, CDR2 YFSETQ, per germline. This CDR3 region has 15 residues. The V and J ends lost 1 base and 6 bases respectively, with 14 bases between them. The CDR3 region has the DNA TGCGCCAGCAGCTTGTCGGGGGCGCAGGTCAATGAGCAGTTCTTC. Translation: CASSLSGAQVNEQFF. Supplemented by reference TRBV5-1 and TRBJ2-1, the full variable domain reads KAGVTQTPRYLIKTRGQQVTLSCSPISGHRSVSWYQQTPGQGLQFLFEYFSETQRNKGNFPGRFSGRQFSNSRSEMNVSTLELGDSALYLCASSLSGAQVNEQFFGPGTRLTVL.